This T cell receptor (beta chain) emerged from a study of Ad26.COV2.S vaccination and SARS-CoV-2 variants. General study findings and limits: Breadth measured for non-spike TCRs was similar across vaccine and placebo recipients.

Measured with immunoSEQ multiplex PCR; TCRdb has only the in-frame clones, and not every one. Of 300,000 to 500,000 clones in the sample, less than 90% were seen once. This CDR3 is 15 amino acids long. Germline assignment: CDR1 SGHRS and CDR2 YFSETQ. The V end was cut by 0 bases, the J end by 0 bases, with 8 bases between. Treatment reported: about 20 received Ad26.COV2.S at low or high dose, single or two shots; a few received placebo; per-sample allocation not given. Sampling occurred on day 63 after the first vaccine or placebo injection. About this clone itself: The antigen remains unidentified.

This sample comprised peripheral blood, obtained in a trial of Ad26.COV2.S vaccine versus placebo. The sequence was obtained from a person aged 18-60 years who received the Ad26.COV2.S COVID-19 vaccine or a placebo. The V gene is TRBV5-1, the J gene TRBJ2-3, with D uncertain. Here the CDR3 DNA reads TGCGCCAGCAGCTTGGTGGTCGGTAGCACAGATACGCAGTATTTT. Translation gives CASSLVVGSTDTQYF.